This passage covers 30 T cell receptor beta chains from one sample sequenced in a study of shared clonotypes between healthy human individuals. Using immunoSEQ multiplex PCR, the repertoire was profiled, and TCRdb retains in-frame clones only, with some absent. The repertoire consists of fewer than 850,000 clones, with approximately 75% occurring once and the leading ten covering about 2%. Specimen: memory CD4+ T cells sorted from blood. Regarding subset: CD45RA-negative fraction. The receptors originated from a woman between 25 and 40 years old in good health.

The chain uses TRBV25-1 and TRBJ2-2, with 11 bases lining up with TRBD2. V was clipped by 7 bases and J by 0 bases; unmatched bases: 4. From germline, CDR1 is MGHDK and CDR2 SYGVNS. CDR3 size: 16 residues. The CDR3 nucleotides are TGTGCCAGCACCGGGACTAGCGGTTCGAACACCGGGGAGCTGTTTTTT. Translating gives CASTGTSGSNTGELFF.

CDR3 amino acids: CASSPPSGGYEQYF. The CDR3 region has the DNA TGTGCCAGCAGCCCTCCCAGCGGGGGGTACGAGCAGTACTTC. The chain is built from TRBV6-5 and TRBJ2-7; 9 bases match TRBD2. CDR3 length: 14 amino acids. Germline V lookup: CDR1 MNHEY, CDR2 SVGAGI. Germline trimming cut 6 bases from V and 4 bases from J; bases unmatched to any gene: 7.

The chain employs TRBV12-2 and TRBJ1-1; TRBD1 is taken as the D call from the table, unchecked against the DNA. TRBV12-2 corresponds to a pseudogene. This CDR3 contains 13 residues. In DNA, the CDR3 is TGTGCAAGTCGGAGACAGGGGAACACTGAAGCTTTCTTT. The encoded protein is CASRRQGNTEAFF.

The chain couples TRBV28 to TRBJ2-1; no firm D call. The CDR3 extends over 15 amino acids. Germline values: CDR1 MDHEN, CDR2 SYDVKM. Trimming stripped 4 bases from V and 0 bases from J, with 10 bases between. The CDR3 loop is CASSSPRSSYNEQFF. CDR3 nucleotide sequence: TGTGCCAGCAGTTCTCCCAGGAGCTCCTACAATGAGCAGTTCTTC.

The DNA of the CDR3 is TGTGCCAGCAGTTACCCGACAGGGGCGGGGGCAGAGACCCAGTACTTC. Protein sequence: CASSYPTGAGAETQYF. The chain couples TRBV6-6 to TRBJ2-5; a possible D gene is TRBD1 (8 bases). V was shortened by 2 bases and J by 4 bases, with 17 bases between the two germline ends. The germline V gene has CDR1 MNHNY and CDR2 SVGAGI (reference sequence). The CDR3 has 16 amino acids.

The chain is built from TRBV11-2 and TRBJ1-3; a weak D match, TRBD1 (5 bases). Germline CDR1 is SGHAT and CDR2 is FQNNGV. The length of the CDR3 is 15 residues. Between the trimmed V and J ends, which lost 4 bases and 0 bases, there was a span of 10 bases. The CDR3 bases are TGTGCCAGCAGCTCGGACAAGTTCTCTGGAAACACCATATATTTT. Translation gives CASSSDKFSGNTIYF. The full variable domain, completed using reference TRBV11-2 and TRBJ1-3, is EAGVAQSPRYKIIEKRQSVAFWCNPISGHATLYWYQQILGQGPKLLIQFQNNGVVDDSQLPKDRFSAERLKGVDSTLKIQPAKLEDSAVYLCASSSDKFSGNTIYFGEGSWLTVV.

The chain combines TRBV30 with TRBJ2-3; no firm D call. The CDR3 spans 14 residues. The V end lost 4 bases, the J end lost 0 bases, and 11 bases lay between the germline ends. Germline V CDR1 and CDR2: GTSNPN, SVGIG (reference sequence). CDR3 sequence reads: CAWNFPASTDTQYF. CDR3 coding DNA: TGTGCCTGGAATTTTCCGGCTAGCACAGATACGCAGTATTTT.

The DNA of the CDR3 is TGTGCCAGCAGCCAAGTACTAGCGGTCTCCGGCTCCTACGAGCAGTACTTC. This gives the protein CASSQVLAVSGSYEQYF. This sequence joins TRBV4-2 and TRBJ2-7; 8 bases align to TRBD2. The germline gives CDR1 LGHNA, CDR2 YNFKEQ. The CDR3 is 17 residues long. V was pared by 1 base and J by 0 bases, with 8 bases of the junction left unmatched.

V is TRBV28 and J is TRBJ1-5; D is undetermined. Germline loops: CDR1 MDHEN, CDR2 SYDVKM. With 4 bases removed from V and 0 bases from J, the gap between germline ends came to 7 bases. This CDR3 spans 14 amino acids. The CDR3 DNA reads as TGTGCCAGCAGTTGGGTAAATAGCAATCAGCCCCAGCATTTT. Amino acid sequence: CASSWVNSNQPQHF.

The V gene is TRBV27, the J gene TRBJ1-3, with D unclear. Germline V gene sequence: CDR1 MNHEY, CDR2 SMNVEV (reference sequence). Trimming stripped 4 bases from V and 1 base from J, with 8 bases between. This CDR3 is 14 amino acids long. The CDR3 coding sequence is TGTGCCAGCAGTTCCCCTTCTTCTGGAAACACCATATATTTT. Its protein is CASSSPSSGNTIYF.

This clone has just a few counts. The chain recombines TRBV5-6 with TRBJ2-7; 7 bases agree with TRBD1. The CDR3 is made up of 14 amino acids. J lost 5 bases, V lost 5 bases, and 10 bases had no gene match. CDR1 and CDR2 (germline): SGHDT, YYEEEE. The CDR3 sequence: CASRFRQGGHEQYF. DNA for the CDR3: TGTGCCAGCAGATTTCGACAGGGCGGCCACGAGCAGTACTTC.

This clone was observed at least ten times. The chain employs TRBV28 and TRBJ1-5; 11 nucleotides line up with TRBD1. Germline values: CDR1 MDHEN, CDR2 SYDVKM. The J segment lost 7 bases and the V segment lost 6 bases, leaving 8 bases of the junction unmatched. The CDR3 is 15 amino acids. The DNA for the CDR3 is TGTGCCAGCAGACCGGGACAGGGGGAGAGGCAGCCCCAGCATTTT. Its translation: CASRPGQGERQPQHF. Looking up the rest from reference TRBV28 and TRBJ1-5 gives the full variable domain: DVKVTQSSRYLVKRTGEKVFLECVQDMDHENMFWYRQDPGLGLRLIYFSYDVKMKEKGDIPEGYSVSREKKERFSLILESASTNQTSMYLCASRPGQGERQPQHFGDGTRLSIL.

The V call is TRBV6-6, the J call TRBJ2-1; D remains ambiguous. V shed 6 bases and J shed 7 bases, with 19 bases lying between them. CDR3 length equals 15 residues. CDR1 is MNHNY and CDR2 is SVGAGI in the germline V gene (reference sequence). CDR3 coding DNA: TGTGCCAGCAGCCCTCCTTCACTTGAACTTAATGAGCAGTTCTTC. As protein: CASSPPSLELNEQFF.

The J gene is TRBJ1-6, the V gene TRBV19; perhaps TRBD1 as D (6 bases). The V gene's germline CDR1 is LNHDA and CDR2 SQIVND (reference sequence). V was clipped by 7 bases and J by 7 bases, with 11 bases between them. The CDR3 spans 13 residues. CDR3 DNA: TGTGCCAGTACAAACACAGGGAATTCACCCCTCCACTTT. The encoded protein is CASTNTGNSPLHF. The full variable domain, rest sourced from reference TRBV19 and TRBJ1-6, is DGGITQSPKYLFRKEGQNVTLSCEQNLNHDAMYWYRQDPGQGLRLIYYSQIVNDFQKGDIAEGYSVSREKKESFPLTVTSAQKNPTAFYLCASTNTGNSPLHFGNGTRLTVT.

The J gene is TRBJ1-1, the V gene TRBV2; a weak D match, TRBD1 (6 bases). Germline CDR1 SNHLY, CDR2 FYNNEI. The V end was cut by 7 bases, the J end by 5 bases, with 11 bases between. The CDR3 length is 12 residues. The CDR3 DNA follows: TGTGCCAGCAAGAACAGGGCGACTGAAGCTTTCTTT. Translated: CASKNRATEAFF.

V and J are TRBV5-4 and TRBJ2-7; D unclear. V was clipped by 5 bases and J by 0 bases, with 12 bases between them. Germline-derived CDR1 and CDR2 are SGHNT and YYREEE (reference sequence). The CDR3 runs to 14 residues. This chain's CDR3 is CASSSARGSYEQYF. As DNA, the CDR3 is TGTGCCAGCAGTTCTGCCAGAGGCTCCTACGAGCAGTACTTC. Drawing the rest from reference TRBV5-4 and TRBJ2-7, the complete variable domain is ETGVTQSPTHLIKTRGQQVTLRCSSQSGHNTVSWYQQALGQGPQFIFQYYREEENGRGNFPPRFSGLQFPNYSSELNVNALELDDSALYLCASSSARGSYEQYFGPGTRLTVT.

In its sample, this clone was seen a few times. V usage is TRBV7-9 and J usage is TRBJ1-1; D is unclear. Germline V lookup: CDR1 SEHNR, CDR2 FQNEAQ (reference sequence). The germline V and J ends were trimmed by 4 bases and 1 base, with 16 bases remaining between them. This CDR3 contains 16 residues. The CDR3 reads CASSSALGDGNTEAFF. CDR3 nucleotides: TGTGCCAGCAGCTCAGCTCTAGGAGATGGGAACACTGAAGCTTTCTTT.

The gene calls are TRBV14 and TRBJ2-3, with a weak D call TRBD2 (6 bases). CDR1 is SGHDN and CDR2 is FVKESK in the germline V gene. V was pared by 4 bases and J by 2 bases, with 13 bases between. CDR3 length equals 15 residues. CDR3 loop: CASSLLGGVTDTQYF. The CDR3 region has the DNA TGTGCCAGCAGCCTCCTGGGGGGTGTCACAGATACGCAGTATTTT.

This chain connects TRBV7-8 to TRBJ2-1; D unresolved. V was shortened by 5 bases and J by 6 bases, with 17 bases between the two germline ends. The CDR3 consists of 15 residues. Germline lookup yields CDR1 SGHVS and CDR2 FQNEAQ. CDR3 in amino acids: CASSPPVGRPNEQFF. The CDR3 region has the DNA TGTGCCAGCAGCCCACCCGTTGGTAGACCCAATGAGCAGTTCTTC.

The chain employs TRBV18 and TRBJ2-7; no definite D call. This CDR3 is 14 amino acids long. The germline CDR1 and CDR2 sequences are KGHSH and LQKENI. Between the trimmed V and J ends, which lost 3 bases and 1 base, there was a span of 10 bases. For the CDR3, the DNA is TGTGCCAGCTCACCGACCCGGCAGTCCTACGAGCAGTACTTC. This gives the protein CASSPTRQSYEQYF.

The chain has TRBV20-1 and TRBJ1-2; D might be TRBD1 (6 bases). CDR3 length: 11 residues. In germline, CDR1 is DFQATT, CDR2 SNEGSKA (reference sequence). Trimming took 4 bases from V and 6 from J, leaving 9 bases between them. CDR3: CSAKGGNGYTF. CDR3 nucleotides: TGCAGTGCTAAAGGGGGTAATGGCTACACCTTC.

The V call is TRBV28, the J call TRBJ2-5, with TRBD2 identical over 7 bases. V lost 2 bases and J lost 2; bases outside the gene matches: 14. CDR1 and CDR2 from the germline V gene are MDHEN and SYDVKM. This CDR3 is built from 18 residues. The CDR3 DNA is TGTGCCAGCAGTTTAATCAATAGGGGCGGGAGTCCACAAGAGACCCAGTACTTC. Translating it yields CASSLINRGGSPQETQYF.

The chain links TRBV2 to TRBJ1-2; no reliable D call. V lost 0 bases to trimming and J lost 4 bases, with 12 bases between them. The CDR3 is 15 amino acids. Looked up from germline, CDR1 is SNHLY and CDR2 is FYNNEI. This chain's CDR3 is CASSEAEGHVYGYTF. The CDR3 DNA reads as TGTGCCAGCAGTGAAGCGGAGGGCCATGTCTATGGCTACACCTTC. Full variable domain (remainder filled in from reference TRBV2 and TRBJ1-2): EPEVTQTPSHQVTQMGQEVILRCVPISNHLYFYWYRQILGQKVEFLVSFYNNEISEKSEIFDDQFSVERPDGSNFTLKIRSTKLEDSAMYFCASSEAEGHVYGYTFGSGTRLTVV.

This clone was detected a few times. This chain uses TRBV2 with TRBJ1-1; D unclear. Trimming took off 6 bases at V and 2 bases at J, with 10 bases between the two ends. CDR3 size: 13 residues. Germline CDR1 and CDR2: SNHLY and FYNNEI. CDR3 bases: TGTGCCAGCAGGATCCCCCAAAACACTGAAGCTTTCTTT. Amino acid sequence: CASRIPQNTEAFF.

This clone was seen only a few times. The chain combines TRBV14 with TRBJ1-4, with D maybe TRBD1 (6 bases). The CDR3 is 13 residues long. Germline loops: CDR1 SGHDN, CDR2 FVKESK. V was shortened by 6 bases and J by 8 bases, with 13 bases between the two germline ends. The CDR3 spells CASSPGTREKLFF. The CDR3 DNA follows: TGTGCCAGCAGTCCCGGGACACGAGAAAAACTGTTTTTT.

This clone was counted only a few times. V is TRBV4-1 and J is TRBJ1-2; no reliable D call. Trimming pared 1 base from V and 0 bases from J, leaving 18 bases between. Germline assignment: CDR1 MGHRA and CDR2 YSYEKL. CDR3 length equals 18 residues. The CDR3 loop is CASSQGWASSQTNYGYTF. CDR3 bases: TGCGCCAGCAGCCAAGGGTGGGCGTCCAGCCAGACTAACTATGGCTACACCTTC.

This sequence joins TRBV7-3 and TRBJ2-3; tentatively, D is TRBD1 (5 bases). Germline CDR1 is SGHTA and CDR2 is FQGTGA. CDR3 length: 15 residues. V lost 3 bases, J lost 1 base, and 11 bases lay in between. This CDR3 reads CASSFQGLGTDTQYF. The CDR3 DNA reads TGTGCCAGCAGCTTTCAGGGCCTGGGCACAGATACGCAGTATTTT. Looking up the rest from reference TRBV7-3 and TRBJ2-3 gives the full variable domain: GAGVSQTPSNKVTEKGKYVELRCDPISGHTALYWYRQSLGQGPEFLIYFQGTGAADDSGLPNDRFFAVRPEGSVSTLKIQRTERGDSAVYLCASSFQGLGTDTQYFGPGTRLTVL.

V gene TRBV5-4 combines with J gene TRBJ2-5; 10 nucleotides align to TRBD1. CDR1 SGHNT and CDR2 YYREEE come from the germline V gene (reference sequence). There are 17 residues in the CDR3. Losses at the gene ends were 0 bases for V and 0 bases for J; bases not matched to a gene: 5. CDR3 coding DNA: TGTGCCAGCAGCTTGGTGTCCGGGACAGGGGACCAAGAGACCCAGTACTTC. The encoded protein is CASSLVSGTGDQETQYF.

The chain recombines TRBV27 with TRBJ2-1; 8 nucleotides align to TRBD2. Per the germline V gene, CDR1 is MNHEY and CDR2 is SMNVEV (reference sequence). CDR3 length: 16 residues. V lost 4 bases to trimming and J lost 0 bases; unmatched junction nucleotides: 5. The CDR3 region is CASSSSGRISYNEQFF. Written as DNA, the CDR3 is TGTGCCAGCAGTTCCAGCGGGAGAATCTCCTACAATGAGCAGTTCTTC.

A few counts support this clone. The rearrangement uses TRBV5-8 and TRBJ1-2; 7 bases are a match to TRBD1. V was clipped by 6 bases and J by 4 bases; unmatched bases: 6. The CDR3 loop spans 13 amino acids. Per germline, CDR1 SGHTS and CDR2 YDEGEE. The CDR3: CASTRQGGYGYTF. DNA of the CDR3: TGTGCCAGCACACGACAGGGAGGCTATGGCTACACCTTC.